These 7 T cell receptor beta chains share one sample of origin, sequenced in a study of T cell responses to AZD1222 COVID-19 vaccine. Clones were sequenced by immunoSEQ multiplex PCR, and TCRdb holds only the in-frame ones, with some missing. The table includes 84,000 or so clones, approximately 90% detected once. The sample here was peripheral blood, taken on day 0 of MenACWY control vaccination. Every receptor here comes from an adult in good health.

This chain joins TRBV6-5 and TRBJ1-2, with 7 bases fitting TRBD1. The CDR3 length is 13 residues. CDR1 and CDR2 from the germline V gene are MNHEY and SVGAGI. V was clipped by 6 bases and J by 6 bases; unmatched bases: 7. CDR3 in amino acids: CASRTTGVNGYTF. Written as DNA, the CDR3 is TGTGCCAGCAGAACCACAGGGGTTAATGGCTACACCTTC.

The CDR3 sequence: CSRREGHEQFF. DNA of the CDR3: TGCAGCCGGCGGGAGGGCCATGAGCAGTTCTTC. V gene TRBV29-1 combines with J gene TRBJ2-1; 9 positions agree with TRBD2. Per germline, CDR1 SQVTM and CDR2 ANQGSEA. The trim removed 8 bases at V and 8 bases at J, leaving 4 bases unmatched. The CDR3 consists of 11 residues.

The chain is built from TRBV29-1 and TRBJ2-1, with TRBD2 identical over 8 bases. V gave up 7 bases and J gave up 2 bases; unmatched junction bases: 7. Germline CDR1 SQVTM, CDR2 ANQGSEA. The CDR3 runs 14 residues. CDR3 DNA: TGCAGCGGCGCAAGCGGGAGCACCTACAATGAGCAGTTCTTC. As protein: CSGASGSTYNEQFF.

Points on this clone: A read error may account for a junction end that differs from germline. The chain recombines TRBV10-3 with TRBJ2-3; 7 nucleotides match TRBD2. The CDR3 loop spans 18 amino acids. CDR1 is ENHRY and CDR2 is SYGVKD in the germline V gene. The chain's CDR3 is CAISELGGGPSGADTQYF. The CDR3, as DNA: TGTGCCATCAGCGAGTTAGGCGGGGGACCTAGCGGAGCAGATACGCAGTATTTT.

The CDR3 is CASSVNPDGGYTF. In DNA form, the CDR3 reads TGTGCCAGCAGCGTAAACCCGGACGGTGGCTACACCTTC. The V and J genes are TRBV9 and TRBJ1-2; D is undetermined. CDR1 is SGDLS, CDR2 YYNGEE, per germline. With 1 base removed from V and 7 bases from J, the gap between germline ends came to 11 bases. CDR3 length: 13 residues.

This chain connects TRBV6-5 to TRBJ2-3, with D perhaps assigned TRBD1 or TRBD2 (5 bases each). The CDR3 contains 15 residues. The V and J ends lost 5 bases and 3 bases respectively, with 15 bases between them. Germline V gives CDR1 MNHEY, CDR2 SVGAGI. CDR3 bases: TGTGCCAGCAGTCCCCGAGGGCAGGGTACAGATACGCAGTATTTT. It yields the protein CASSPRGQGTDTQYF.

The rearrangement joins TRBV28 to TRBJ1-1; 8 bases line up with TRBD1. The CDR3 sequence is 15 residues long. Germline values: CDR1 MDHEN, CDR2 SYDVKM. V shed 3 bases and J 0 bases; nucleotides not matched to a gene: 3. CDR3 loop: CASSFAGGMNTEAFF. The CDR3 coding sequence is TGTGCCAGCAGTTTCGCAGGGGGCATGAACACTGAAGCTTTCTTT.